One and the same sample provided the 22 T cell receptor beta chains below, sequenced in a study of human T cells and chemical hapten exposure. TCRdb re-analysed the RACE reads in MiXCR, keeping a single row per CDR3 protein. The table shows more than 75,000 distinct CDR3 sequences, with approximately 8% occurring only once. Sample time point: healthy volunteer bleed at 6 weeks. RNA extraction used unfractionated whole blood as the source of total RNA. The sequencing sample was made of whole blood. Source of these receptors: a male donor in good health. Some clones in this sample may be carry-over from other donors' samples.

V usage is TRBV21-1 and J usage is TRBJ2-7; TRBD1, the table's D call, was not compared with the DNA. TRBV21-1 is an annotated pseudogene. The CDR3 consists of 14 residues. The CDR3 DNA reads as TGTGCCGACCGGGGGGAGCGCAGCTCCTACGAGCAGTACTTC. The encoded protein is CADRGERSSYEQYF.

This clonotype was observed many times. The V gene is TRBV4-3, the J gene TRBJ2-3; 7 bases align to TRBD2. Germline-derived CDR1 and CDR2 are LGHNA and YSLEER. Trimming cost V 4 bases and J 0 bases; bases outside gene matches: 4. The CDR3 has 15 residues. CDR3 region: CASSPRGTSTDTQYF. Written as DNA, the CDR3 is TGCGCCAGCAGCCCGCGGGGGACCAGCACAGATACGCAGTATTTT.

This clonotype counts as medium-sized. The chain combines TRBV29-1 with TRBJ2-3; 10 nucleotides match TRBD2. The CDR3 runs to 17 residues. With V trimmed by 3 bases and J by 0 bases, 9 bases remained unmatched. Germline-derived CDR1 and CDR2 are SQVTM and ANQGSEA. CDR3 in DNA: TGCAGCGTTGAGGGGCTAGCGGGGGTCTCTAGCACAGATACGCAGTATTTT. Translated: CSVEGLAGVSSTDTQYF.

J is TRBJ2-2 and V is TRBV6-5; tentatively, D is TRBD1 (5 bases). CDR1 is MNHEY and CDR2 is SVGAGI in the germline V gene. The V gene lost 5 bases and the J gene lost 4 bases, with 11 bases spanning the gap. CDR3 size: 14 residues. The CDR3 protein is CASSGPDSTGELFF. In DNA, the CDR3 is TGTGCCAGCAGTGGCCCCGACAGCACCGGGGAGCTGTTTTTT.

As DNA, the CDR3 is TGTGCCAGCAGTGAAGCCAGGGTTAAGAACACTGAAGCTTTCTTT. This translates into CASSEARVKNTEAFF. This sequence joins TRBV6-1 and TRBJ1-1, with a tentative D call TRBD1 (5 bases). CDR1 MNHNS and CDR2 SASEGT come from the germline V gene. Trimming stripped 0 bases from V and 1 base from J, with 9 bases between. The CDR3 is 15 residues long.

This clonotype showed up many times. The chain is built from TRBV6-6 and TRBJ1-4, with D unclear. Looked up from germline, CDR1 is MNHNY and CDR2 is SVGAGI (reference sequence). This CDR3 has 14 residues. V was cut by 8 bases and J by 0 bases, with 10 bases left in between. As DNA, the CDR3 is TGTGCCAGCCGGCCGCATGCAACTAATGAAAAACTGTTTTTT. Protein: CASRPHATNEKLFF.

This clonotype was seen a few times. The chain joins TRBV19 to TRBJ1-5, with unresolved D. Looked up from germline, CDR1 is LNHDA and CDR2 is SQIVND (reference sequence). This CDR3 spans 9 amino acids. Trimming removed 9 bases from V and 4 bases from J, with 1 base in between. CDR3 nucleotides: TGTGCCAGAAATCAGCCCCAGCATTTT. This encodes CARNQPQHF.

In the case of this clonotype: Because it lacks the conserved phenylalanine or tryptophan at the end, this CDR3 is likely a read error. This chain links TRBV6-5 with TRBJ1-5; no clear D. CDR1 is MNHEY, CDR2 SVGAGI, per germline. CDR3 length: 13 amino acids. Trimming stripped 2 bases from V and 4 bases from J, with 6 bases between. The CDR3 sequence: CASSYGRNQPQHS. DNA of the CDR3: TGTGCCAGCAGTTACGGAAGAAATCAGCCCCAGCATTCT.

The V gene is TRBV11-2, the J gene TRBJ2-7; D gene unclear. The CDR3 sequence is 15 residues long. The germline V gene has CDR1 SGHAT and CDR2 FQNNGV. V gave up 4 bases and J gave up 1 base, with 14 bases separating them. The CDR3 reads CASSSQHIRSYEQYF. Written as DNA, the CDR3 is TGTGCCAGCAGCTCACAACATATCAGATCCTACGAGCAGTACTTC.

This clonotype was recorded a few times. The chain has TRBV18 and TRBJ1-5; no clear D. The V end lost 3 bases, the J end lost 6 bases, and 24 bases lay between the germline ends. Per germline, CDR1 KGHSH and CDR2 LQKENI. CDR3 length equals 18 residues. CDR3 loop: CASSPSGLSTRRGQPQHF. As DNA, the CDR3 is TGTGCCAGCTCACCTTCCGGGCTCTCAACCCGGAGAGGTCAGCCCCAGCATTTT.

CDR3 region: CASSQEGTSSGELFF. The CDR3 DNA reads as TGTGCCAGCAGCCAAGAAGGGACTAGCTCCGGGGAGCTGTTTTTT. The chain has TRBV3-1 and TRBJ2-2, with 9 bases matching TRBD2. The V gene's germline CDR1 is LGHDT and CDR2 YNNKEL (reference sequence). Trimming at V came to 0 bases and at J to 6 bases, leaving 2 bases not matched to a gene. This CDR3 comprises 15 residues.

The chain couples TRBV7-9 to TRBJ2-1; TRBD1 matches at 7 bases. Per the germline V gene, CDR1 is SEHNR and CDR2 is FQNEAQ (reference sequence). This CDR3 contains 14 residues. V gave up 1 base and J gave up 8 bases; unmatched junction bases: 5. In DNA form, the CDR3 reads TGTGCCAGCAGCTTAGGAGGACAGGCCTATGAGCAGTTCTTC. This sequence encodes CASSLGGQAYEQFF.

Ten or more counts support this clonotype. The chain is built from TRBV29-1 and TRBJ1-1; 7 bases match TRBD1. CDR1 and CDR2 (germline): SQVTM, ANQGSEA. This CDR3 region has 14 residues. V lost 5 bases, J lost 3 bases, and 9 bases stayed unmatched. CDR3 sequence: CSVNLRGPDTEAFF. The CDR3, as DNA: TGCAGCGTTAATCTGAGGGGGCCTGACACTGAAGCTTTCTTT.

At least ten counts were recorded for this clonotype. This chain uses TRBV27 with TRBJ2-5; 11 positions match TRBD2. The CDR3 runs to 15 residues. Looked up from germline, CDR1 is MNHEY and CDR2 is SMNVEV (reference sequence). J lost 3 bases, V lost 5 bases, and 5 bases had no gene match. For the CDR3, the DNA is TGTGCCAGCAGTCCACTGGGACTAGCGGAAGAGACCCAGTACTTC. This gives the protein CASSPLGLAEETQYF.

The CDR3 here is CASSSPTSTGGVYGYTF. DNA for the CDR3: TGTGCCAGCAGTTCCCCAACTTCCACGGGGGGGGTCTATGGCTACACCTTC. This chain uses TRBV6-5 with TRBJ1-2; the D gene is possibly TRBD1 (5 bases). The CDR3 loop spans 17 amino acids. Deletions cut 4 bases from V and 4 bases from J, with 22 bases between. Germline V lookup: CDR1 MNHEY, CDR2 SVGAGI.

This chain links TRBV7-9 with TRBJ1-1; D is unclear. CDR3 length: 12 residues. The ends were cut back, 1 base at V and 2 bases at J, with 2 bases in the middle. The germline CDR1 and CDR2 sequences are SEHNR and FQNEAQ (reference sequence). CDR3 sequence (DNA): TGTGCCAGCAGCTTAGTCAACACTGAAGCTTTCTTT. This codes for CASSLVNTEAFF.

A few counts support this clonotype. The CDR3 spells CSARAPDGRFYNEQFF. In nucleotides, the CDR3 is TGCAGTGCTAGAGCCCCCGATGGGCGGTTCTACAATGAGCAGTTCTTC. This rearrangement joins TRBV20-1 to TRBJ2-1; D is ambiguous. The CDR3 consists of 16 residues. From germline, CDR1 is DFQATT and CDR2 SNEGSKA (reference sequence). Deletions cut 1 base from V and 3 bases from J, with 16 bases between.

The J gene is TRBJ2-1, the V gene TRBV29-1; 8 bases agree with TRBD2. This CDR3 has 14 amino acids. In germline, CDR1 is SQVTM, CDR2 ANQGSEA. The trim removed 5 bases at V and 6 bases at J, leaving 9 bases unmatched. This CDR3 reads CSVTGTAGGNEQFF. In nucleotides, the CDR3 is TGCAGCGTTACCGGGACGGCGGGGGGCAATGAGCAGTTCTTC.

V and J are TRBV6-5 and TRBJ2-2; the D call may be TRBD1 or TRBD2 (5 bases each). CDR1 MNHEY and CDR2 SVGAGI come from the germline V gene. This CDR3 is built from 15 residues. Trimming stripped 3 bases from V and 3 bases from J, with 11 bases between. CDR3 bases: TGTGCCAGCAGTTATCGGGGCCCGGACACCGGGGAGCTGTTTTTT. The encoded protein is CASSYRGPDTGELFF.

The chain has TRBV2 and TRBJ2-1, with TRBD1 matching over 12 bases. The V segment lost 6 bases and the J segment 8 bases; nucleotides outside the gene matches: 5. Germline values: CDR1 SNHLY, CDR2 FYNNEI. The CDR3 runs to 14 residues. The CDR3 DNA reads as TGTGCCAGCAGCGCAGGGACAGGGGGCCATGAGCAGTTCTTC. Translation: CASSAGTGGHEQFF.

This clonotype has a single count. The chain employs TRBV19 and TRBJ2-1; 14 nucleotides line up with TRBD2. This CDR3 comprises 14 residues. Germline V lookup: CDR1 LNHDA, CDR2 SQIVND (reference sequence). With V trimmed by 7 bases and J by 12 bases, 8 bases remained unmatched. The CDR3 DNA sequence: TGTGCCAGTATTTCCGGGACTAGCGGGAGTAGGCAGTTCTTC. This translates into CASISGTSGSRQFF.

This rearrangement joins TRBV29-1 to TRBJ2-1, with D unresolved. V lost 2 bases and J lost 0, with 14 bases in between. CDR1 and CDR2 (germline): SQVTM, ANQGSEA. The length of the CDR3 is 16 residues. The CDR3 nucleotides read TGCAGCGTTGAAATCCCAGCGCGGAGCTCCTACAATGAGCAGTTCTTC. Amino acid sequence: CSVEIPARSSYNEQFF.